Listed here is a single T cell receptor beta chain. This entry is derived from a study of T cell responses to AZD1222 COVID-19 vaccine. Sequencing used immunoSEQ multiplex PCR; TCRdb keeps in-frame clones, though not all of them. This sample has roughly 180,000 clones; roughly 88% occur once, and the top ten carry about 0.49%. The junction had 3 bases not matched to a gene; V was cut back by 0 bases and J by 3 bases. Germline values: CDR1 MNHEY, CDR2 SVGAGI. This CDR3 has 15 amino acids. The receptor was isolated from an adult in good health. The V call is TRBV6-5, the J call TRBJ2-7; 9 bases agree with TRBD1. The specimen was peripheral blood, collected on day 0 of AZD1222 vaccination. CDR3 region: CASSYSETGGYEQYF. The CDR3 nucleotides are TGTGCCAGCAGTTACTCGGAGACAGGGGGCTACGAGCAGTACTTC.